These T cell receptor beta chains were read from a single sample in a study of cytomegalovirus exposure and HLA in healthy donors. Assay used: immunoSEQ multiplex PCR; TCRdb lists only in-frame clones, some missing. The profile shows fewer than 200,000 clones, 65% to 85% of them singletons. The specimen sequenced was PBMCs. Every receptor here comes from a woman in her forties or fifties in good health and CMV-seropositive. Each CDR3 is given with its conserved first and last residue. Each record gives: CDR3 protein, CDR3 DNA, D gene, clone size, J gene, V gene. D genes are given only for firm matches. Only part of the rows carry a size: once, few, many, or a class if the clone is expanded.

CDR3 protein: CSVWTGGLTDTQYF; CDR3 DNA: TGCAGCGTGTGGACAGGGGGCCTCACAGATACGCAGTATTTT; D gene: TRBD1; clone size: once; J gene: TRBJ2-3; V gene: TRBV29-1
CDR3 protein: CATSRDISSYGYTF; CDR3 DNA: TGTGCCACCAGCAGAGATATCAGTTCCTATGGCTACACCTTC; D gene: -; clone size: -; J gene: TRBJ1-2; V gene: TRBV15
CDR3 protein: CASSWGPHAEAYNEQFF; CDR3 DNA: TGTGCCAGCAGCTGGGGGCCCCACGCGGAGGCGTACAATGAGCAGTTCTTC; D gene: -; clone size: -; J gene: TRBJ2-1; V gene: TRBV5-6
CDR3 protein: CASSVQGGGWEAFF; CDR3 DNA: TGTGCCAGCAGTGTACAGGGGGGCGGATGGGAAGCTTTCTTT; D gene: TRBD1; clone size: -; J gene: TRBJ1-1; V gene: TRBV28
CDR3 protein: CASSRSGANVLTF; CDR3 DNA: TGTGCCAGTAGCCGCTCTGGGGCCAACGTCCTGACTTTC; D gene: -; clone size: -; J gene: TRBJ2-6; V gene: TRBV27
CDR3 protein: CASSQDPSGREGGNIQYF; CDR3 DNA: TGTGCCAGCAGCCAAGATCCGAGCGGGAGGGAAGGGGGAAACATTCAGTACTTC; D gene: TRBD2; clone size: -; J gene: TRBJ2-4; V gene: TRBV4-2
CDR3 protein: CASSSGQGYGYTF; CDR3 DNA: TGCGCCAGCAGTTCGGGACAGGGCTATGGCTACACCTTC; D gene: TRBD1; clone size: -; J gene: TRBJ1-2; V gene: TRBV5-1
CDR3 protein: CASSRQGGSGELFF; CDR3 DNA: TGTGCCAGCAGTCGACAGGGGGGGAGCGGGGAGCTGTTTTTT; D gene: TRBD1; clone size: few; J gene: TRBJ2-2; V gene: TRBV9
CDR3 protein: CASSKRREGNQPQHF; CDR3 DNA: TGTGCCAGCAGTAAACGCAGGGAAGGCAATCAGCCCCAGCATTTT; D gene: -; clone size: -; J gene: TRBJ1-5; V gene: TRBV6-6
CDR3 protein: CASSQHRGDGNTIYF; CDR3 DNA: TGCGCCAGCAGCCAACATAGGGGTGATGGAAACACCATATATTTT; D gene: -; clone size: -; J gene: TRBJ1-3; V gene: TRBV4-3
CDR3 protein: CASSKEGRWTAYEQYF; CDR3 DNA: TGTGCCAGCAGCAAAGAAGGGAGATGGACAGCCTACGAGCAGTACTTC; D gene: -; clone size: -; J gene: TRBJ2-7; V gene: TRBV21-1
CDR3 protein: CAWTQGTSGGAPDTQYF; CDR3 DNA: TGTGCCTGGACCCAGGGGACTAGCGGGGGGGCCCCAGATACGCAGTATTTT; D gene: TRBD2; clone size: -; J gene: TRBJ2-3; V gene: TRBV30
CDR3 protein: CSVSGLAGGMGSNEQFF; CDR3 DNA: TGCAGCGTTTCGGGACTAGCGGGAGGAATGGGTTCGAATGAGCAGTTCTTC; D gene: TRBD2; clone size: few; J gene: TRBJ2-1; V gene: TRBV29-1
CDR3 protein: CASSVSGASSYNEQFF; CDR3 DNA: TGTGCCAGCAGCGTATCCGGAGCGAGCTCCTACAATGAGCAGTTCTTC; D gene: -; clone size: -; J gene: TRBJ2-1; V gene: TRBV9
CDR3 protein: CASSFRGGADEKLFF; CDR3 DNA: TGTGCCAGCAGTTTTAGAGGGGGCGCGGATGAAAAACTGTTTTTT; D gene: TRBD1; clone size: -; J gene: TRBJ1-4; V gene: TRBV6-5
CDR3 protein: CASSIRIAGVGGTGELFF; CDR3 DNA: TGTGCCAGTAGTATCCGGATAGCGGGAGTTGGAGGCACCGGGGAGCTGTTTTTT; D gene: TRBD2; clone size: once; J gene: TRBJ2-2; V gene: TRBV19
CDR3 protein: CASSSRDRGYEQYF; CDR3 DNA: TGTGCCAGCAGTTCGCGGGACAGGGGCTACGAGCAGTACTTC; D gene: TRBD1; clone size: -; J gene: TRBJ2-7; V gene: TRBV27
CDR3 protein: CASSPLLAWNEQFF; CDR3 DNA: TGTGCCAGCAGTCCCCTCCTAGCGTGGAATGAGCAGTTCTTC; D gene: -; clone size: -; J gene: TRBJ2-1; V gene: TRBV28
CDR3 protein: CASSPLRREETQYF; CDR3 DNA: TGCGCCAGCAGCCCTCTACGCCGGGAAGAGACCCAGTACTTC; D gene: -; clone size: -; J gene: TRBJ2-5; V gene: TRBV5-1
CDR3 protein: CASSLGRGLTEAFF; CDR3 DNA: TGTGCCAGCAGTTTAGGCAGGGGCTTAACTGAAGCTTTCTTT; D gene: -; clone size: -; J gene: TRBJ1-1; V gene: TRBV27
CDR3 protein: CASSLSGRDYEQYF; CDR3 DNA: TGTGCCAGCAGCTTAAGCGGAAGAGACTACGAGCAGTACTTC; D gene: -; clone size: few; J gene: TRBJ2-7; V gene: TRBV7-3
CDR3 protein: CASSSGLAPPTDTQYF; CDR3 DNA: TGTGCCAGCAGTTCGGGACTAGCCCCCCCCACAGATACGCAGTATTTT; D gene: TRBD2; clone size: -; J gene: TRBJ2-3; V gene: TRBV5-4
CDR3 protein: CASSSWTGDRETQYF; CDR3 DNA: TGTGCCAGCAGCTCCTGGACAGGGGACCGAGAGACCCAGTACTTC; D gene: TRBD1; clone size: -; J gene: TRBJ2-5; V gene: TRBV28
CDR3 protein: CATSREAGGNQPQHF; CDR3 DNA: TGTGCCACCAGCAGAGAAGCAGGGGGCAATCAGCCCCAGCATTTT; D gene: -; clone size: -; J gene: TRBJ1-5; V gene: TRBV15
CDR3 protein: CASSQERGNTEAFF; CDR3 DNA: TGCGCCAGCAGCCAAGAGAGAGGGAACACTGAAGCTTTCTTT; D gene: -; clone size: -; J gene: TRBJ1-1; V gene: TRBV4-1
CDR3 protein: CASSETSADHYEQYF; CDR3 DNA: TGTGCCAGCAGCGAGACTAGCGCCGATCACTACGAGCAGTACTTC; D gene: TRBD2; clone size: once; J gene: TRBJ2-7; V gene: TRBV7-2
CDR3 protein: CASSSSARATNEKLFF; CDR3 DNA: TGTGCCAGCAGCTCGTCCGCCAGGGCAACTAATGAAAAACTGTTTTTT; D gene: -; clone size: -; J gene: TRBJ1-4; V gene: TRBV7-9
CDR3 protein: CAISATGNSNQPQHF; CDR3 DNA: TGTGCCATCAGTGCTACAGGGAATAGCAATCAGCCCCAGCATTTT; D gene: -; clone size: -; J gene: TRBJ1-5; V gene: TRBV10-3
CDR3 protein: CASSPPRQGGAETQYF; CDR3 DNA: TGTGCCAGCTCACCTCCCCGGCAGGGAGGGGCAGAGACCCAGTACTTC; D gene: TRBD2; clone size: -; J gene: TRBJ2-5; V gene: TRBV18
CDR3 protein: CASRNRDRVTEAFF; CDR3 DNA: TGTGCCAGCAGAAACCGGGACAGGGTCACTGAAGCTTTCTTT; D gene: TRBD1; clone size: -; J gene: TRBJ1-1; V gene: TRBV7-2
CDR3 protein: CASSDDRDTGELFF; CDR3 DNA: TGTGCCAGCAGTGACGACAGAGACACCGGGGAGCTGTTTTTT; D gene: -; clone size: -; J gene: TRBJ2-2; V gene: TRBV6-1
CDR3 protein: CASSLTGDRNEKLFF; CDR3 DNA: TGTGCCAGCAGTTTGACAGGGGACCGGAATGAAAAACTGTTTTTT; D gene: TRBD1; clone size: -; J gene: TRBJ1-4; V gene: TRBV6-5
CDR3 protein: CASSFDRANTEAFF; CDR3 DNA: TGTGCCAGCAGCTTTGACAGGGCCAACACTGAAGCTTTCTTT; D gene: TRBD1; clone size: -; J gene: TRBJ1-1; V gene: TRBV7-2
CDR3 protein: CASSPIGGDLRENYTF; CDR3 DNA: TGTGCCAGCAGCCCCATCGGGGGGGATCTCAGGGAGAACTACACCTTC; D gene: -; clone size: -; J gene: TRBJ1-2; V gene: TRBV5-5
CDR3 protein: CSGRISQGDGYTF; CDR3 DNA: TGCAGCGGACGGATATCCCAAGGGGATGGCTACACCTTC; D gene: -; clone size: -; J gene: TRBJ1-2; V gene: TRBV29-1
CDR3 protein: CASSFPGRGESSYNEQFF; CDR3 DNA: TGTGCCAGCAGCTTCCCCGGCAGGGGCGAGAGCTCCTACAATGAGCAGTTCTTC; D gene: -; clone size: once; J gene: TRBJ2-1; V gene: TRBV7-9
CDR3 protein: CSVQPQWASEQFF; CDR3 DNA: TGCAGCGTGCAGCCGCAGTGGGCCTCGGAACAGTTCTTC; D gene: -; clone size: -; J gene: TRBJ2-1; V gene: TRBV29-1